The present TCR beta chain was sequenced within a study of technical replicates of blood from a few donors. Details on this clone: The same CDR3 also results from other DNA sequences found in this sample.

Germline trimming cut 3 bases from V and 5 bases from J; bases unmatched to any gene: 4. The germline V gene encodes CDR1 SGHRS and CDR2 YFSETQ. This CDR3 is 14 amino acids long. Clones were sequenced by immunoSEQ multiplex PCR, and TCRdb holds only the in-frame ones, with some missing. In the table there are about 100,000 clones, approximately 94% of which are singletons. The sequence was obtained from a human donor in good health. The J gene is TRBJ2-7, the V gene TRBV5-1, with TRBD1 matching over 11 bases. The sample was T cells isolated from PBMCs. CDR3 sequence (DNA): TGCGCCAGCAGCTCCGGACAGGGGGCCAACGAGCAGTACTTC. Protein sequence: CASSSGQGANEQYF.